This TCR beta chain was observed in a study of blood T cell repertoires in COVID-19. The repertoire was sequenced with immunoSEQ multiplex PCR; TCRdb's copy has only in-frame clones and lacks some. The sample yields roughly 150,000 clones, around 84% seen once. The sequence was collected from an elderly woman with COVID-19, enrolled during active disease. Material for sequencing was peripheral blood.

The CDR3 DNA reads TGTGCTAGTGGCGGGAACACCGGGGAGCTGTTTTTT. Protein: CASGGNTGELFF. The genes are TRBV12-5 and TRBJ2-2; no definite D call. Trimming cost V 6 bases and J 1 base, with 3 bases left between them. Germline values: CDR1 LGHNT, CDR2 FRNRAP. This CDR3 contains 12 residues.